The T cell receptor beta chain under discussion was sequenced for a study of blood T cell repertoires in COVID-19. Turning to the study itself: The United States, Italy and Spain were the sources of the acute and convalescent COVID-19 samples. From T cells, B-cell-depleted T cells, or PBMCs came the material, which was cDNA or gDNA.

The germline gives CDR1 SGHAT, CDR2 FQNNGV. The V and J ends lost 2 bases and 8 bases, in that order; junction bases with no gene match: 6. The CDR3 extends over 15 amino acids. Produced via immunoSEQ multiplex PCR; TCRdb's table is partial and in-frame only. The repertoire has fewer than 400,000 clones, approximately 91% of them found once; the top ten carry roughly 5.2%. In this sample, this clone turned up once. Participants were aged about 18 to 95 years, lived in roughly 25 US areas, and enrolled virtually. Participants' own reports of clinical history determined their cohort assignment. The TCR sequence derives from a man between 60 and 70 years old who had recovered from COVID-19. V is TRBV11-2 and J is TRBJ2-1, with 10 bases matching TRBD2. Sequencing was carried out using PBMCs or T cells enriched from blood (not recorded which). This CDR3 is CASSLSLAGAYEQFF. The CDR3 DNA is TGTGCCAGCAGCTTATCCCTAGCGGGAGCCTATGAGCAGTTCTTC.